These 30 T cell receptor beta chains originate from one sample sequenced in a study of CD8 T cells in ankylosing spondylitis. Regarding the study as a whole: Roughly 8 highly homologous variants formed a TCR beta motif that appeared characteristic of ankylosing spondylitis blood.

TCRdb reprocessed the 5' RACE reads via MiXCR and lists one record per CDR3 protein. The data show more than 650,000 distinct CDR3 sequences, 10% to 15% seen once. No antigen is known for these receptors. The sequencing input was blood, either unsorted or a sorted T cell fraction (not recorded which). Receptor source: a male donor with ankylosing spondylitis.

The chain recombines TRBV12-3 or TRBV12-4 with TRBJ2-1, with 8 bases that match TRBD2. The CDR3 length is 15 residues. Losses at the gene ends were 7 bases for V and 0 bases for J; bases not matched to a gene: 5. Here the CDR3 reads CASNKRESSYNEQFF. In DNA, the CDR3 is TGTGCCAGCAACAAGCGGGAGAGCTCCTACAATGAGCAGTTCTTC.

V is TRBV4-3 and J is TRBJ1-4; a possible D gene is TRBD1 (5 bases). V shed 1 base and J shed 8 bases, with 14 bases lying between them. Germline V gives CDR1 LGHNA, CDR2 YSLEER. The CDR3 length is 15 residues. The CDR3 DNA sequence: TGCGCCAGCAGCCAAGTAAGGGGCTCGGGGGAAAAACTGTTTTTT. This sequence encodes CASSQVRGSGEKLFF.

J is TRBJ1-2 and V is TRBV20-1, with D possibly matching TRBD1 (5 bases). Trimming took off 4 bases at V and 1 base at J, with 10 bases between the two ends. This CDR3 has 13 residues. The germline V gene encodes CDR1 DFQATT and CDR2 SNEGSKA (reference sequence). CDR3 loop: CSAKRDFNYGYTF. For the CDR3, the DNA is TGCAGTGCTAAAAGGGACTTTAACTATGGCTACACCTTC.

This clonotype was counted a few times. The genes are TRBV7-3 and TRBJ2-1; perhaps TRBD1 as D (6 bases). Germline values: CDR1 SGHTA, CDR2 FQGTGA. The CDR3 extends over 17 amino acids. Trimming took off 4 bases at V and 4 bases at J, with 20 bases between the two ends. In nucleotides, the CDR3 is TGTGCCAGCAGCTCCACGTTCCCGGGACAAAGGTACAATGAGCAGTTCTTC. Protein product: CASSSTFPGQRYNEQFF.

Many counts were recorded for this clonotype. V and J are TRBV7-2 and TRBJ2-7; TRBD1 aligns across 10 bases. The CDR3 spans 15 residues. The ends lost 2 bases at V and 0 bases at J; junction bases unmatched: 1. Germline CDR1 and CDR2: SGHTA and FQGNSA. The CDR3 coding sequence is TGTGCCAGCAGCTTACGGACAGGGGGCTCCTACGAGCAGTACTTC. Translation: CASSLRTGGSYEQYF. The complete variable domain, with remaining parts taken from reference TRBV7-2 and TRBJ2-7, reads GAGVSQSPSNKVTEKGKDVELRCDPISGHTALYWYRQSLGQGLEFLIYFQGNSAPDKSGLPSDRFSAERTGGSVSTLTIQRTQQEDSAVYLCASSLRTGGSYEQYFGPGTRLTVT.

The rearrangement links TRBV7-8 to TRBJ2-3, with TRBD2 matching 10 bases. The CDR3 contains 17 residues. In germline, CDR1 is SGHVS, CDR2 FQNEAQ. V lost 2 bases, J lost 7 bases, and 12 bases stayed unmatched. Written as DNA, the CDR3 is TGTGCCAGCAGCTTATTGAATCATAGCGGGAGGACATATACGCAGTATTTT. Translation gives CASSLLNHSGRTYTQYF.

This clonotype was observed a few times. V usage is TRBV7-2 and J usage is TRBJ1-2; D gene uncertain. Germline V CDR1 and CDR2: SGHTA, FQGNSA. V was cut by 1 base and J by 4 bases, with 7 bases left in between. CDR3 length equals 13 residues. The CDR3 sequence: CASSLDVGYGYTF. DNA of the CDR3: TGTGCCAGCAGCTTAGATGTGGGCTATGGCTACACCTTC.

This clonotype occurred a few times. The J gene is TRBJ1-1, the V gene TRBV28; D uncertain. This CDR3 has 12 residues. Germline loops: CDR1 MDHEN, CDR2 SYDVKM. Trimming took off 2 bases at V and 8 bases at J, with 9 bases between the two ends. CDR3 sequence (DNA): TGTGCCAGCAGTTTAAGGAGGCCCGAAGCTTTCTTT. Translated: CASSLRRPEAFF.

This clonotype was seen more than once but under ten times. The chain uses TRBV11-2 and TRBJ2-3, with 11 bases that match TRBD2. Losses at the gene ends were 5 bases for V and 5 bases for J; bases not matched to a gene: 6. The CDR3 runs to 15 residues. Per germline, CDR1 SGHAT and CDR2 FQNNGV. CDR3 nucleotides: TGTGCCAGCAGCCGAACGACTAGCGGGGAAGATACGCAGTATTTT. Translated, it gives CASSRTTSGEDTQYF.

This clonotype came up a few times. DNA for the CDR3: TGTGCCACCAGTGATTTGGGACAGGTGAACACTGAAGCTTTCTTT. Translated, it gives CATSDLGQVNTEAFF. The V gene is TRBV24-1, the J gene TRBJ1-1; 7 nucleotides match TRBD1. Germline CDR1 KGHDR, CDR2 SFDVKD. V shed 0 bases, J shed 0 bases, and the junction held 0 bases outside the gene matches. The length of the CDR3 is 15 residues.

This clonotype was detected only a few times. The chain joins TRBV6-2 or TRBV6-3 to TRBJ2-2; no clear D. Looked up from germline, CDR1 is MNHEY and CDR2 is SVGEGT. V lost 10 bases and J 2 bases, leaving 11 bases between the germline ends. The CDR3 totals 13 residues. CDR3 region: CANSDGNTGELFF. The CDR3 nucleotides read TGTGCCAACTCGGACGGAAACACCGGGGAGCTGTTTTTT.

This clonotype has only a few counts. The J gene is TRBJ1-1, the V gene TRBV7-8, with D unresolved. The CDR3 loop spans 12 amino acids. Germline V gene sequence: CDR1 SGHVS, CDR2 FQNEAQ. V shed 2 bases and J shed 11 bases, with 12 bases lying between them. DNA for the CDR3: TGTGCCAGCAGCTTACATGGGGTTGGGGCTTTCTTT. Its protein is CASSLHGVGAFF. The whole variable domain, filled in from reference TRBV7-8 and TRBJ1-1, reads GAGVSQSPRYKVAKRGQDVALRCDPISGHVSLFWYQQALGQGPEFLTYFQNEAQLDKSGLPSDRFFAERPEGSVSTLKIQRTQQEDSAVYLCASSLHGVGAFFGQGTRLTVV.

V usage is TRBV20-1 and J usage is TRBJ2-1; 7 nucleotides line up with TRBD2. CDR1 is DFQATT, CDR2 SNEGSKA, per germline (reference sequence). Unmatched junction bases numbered 7, after V lost 2 bases and J lost 0 bases. CDR3 length equals 16 residues. This CDR3 is CSARNLGGSSYNEQFF. As DNA, the CDR3 is TGCAGTGCTAGAAATTTGGGCGGGAGCTCCTACAATGAGCAGTTCTTC.

CDR3 DNA sequence: TGTGCCAGCAGTGAACACAGCAGCAATCAGCCCCAGCATTTT. This encodes CASSEHSSNQPQHF. The chain combines TRBV6-1 with TRBJ1-5; D is unresolved. Trimming took off 2 bases at V and 1 base at J, with 6 bases between the two ends. Per the germline V gene, CDR1 is MNHNS and CDR2 is SASEGT. The CDR3 is 14 amino acids.

J is TRBJ2-5 and V is TRBV6-2 or TRBV6-3; the match to TRBD2 covers 13 bases. The CDR3 loop spans 17 amino acids. V was pared by 6 bases and J by 5 bases, with 12 bases of the junction left unmatched. The germline gives CDR1 MNHEY, CDR2 SVGEGT. In nucleotides, the CDR3 is TGTGCCAGCAGCTACAGACTAGCGGGAGGCGTGGGCGAGACCCAGTACTTC. Protein product: CASSYRLAGGVGETQYF.

The V and J genes are TRBV6-1 and TRBJ2-1, with D uncertain. Germline CDR1 and CDR2: MNHNS and SASEGT. CDR3 length equals 15 residues. With 6 bases removed from V and 4 bases from J, the gap between germline ends came to 16 bases. CDR3 loop: CASSLTLSPYNEQFF. In DNA form, the CDR3 reads TGTGCCAGCAGCCTGACTTTAAGCCCTTACAATGAGCAGTTCTTC.

J is TRBJ2-5 and V is TRBV24-1, with D uncertain. Germline V gene data show CDR1 as KGHDR and CDR2 as SFDVKD. The CDR3 is made up of 15 amino acids. V shed 5 bases and J shed 2 bases, with 14 bases lying between them. The CDR3 DNA reads TGTGCCACCAGTGCAGTGGGCGCCGGTCAAGAGACCCAGTACTTC. It specifies CATSAVGAGQETQYF.

V and J are TRBV9 and TRBJ1-5; D gene uncertain. Deletions cut 1 base from V and 2 bases from J, with 10 bases between. Germline CDR1 and CDR2: SGDLS and YYNGEE. This CDR3 comprises 15 residues. As DNA, the CDR3 is TGTGCCAGCAGCGTACGGGGAGAGCGCAATCAGCCCCAGCATTTT. Its translation is CASSVRGERNQPQHF. Supplemented by reference TRBV9 and TRBJ1-5, the full variable domain reads DSGVTQTPKHLITATGQRVTLRCSPRSGDLSVYWYQQSLDQGLQFLIQYYNGEERAKGNILERFSAQQFPDLHSELNLSSLELGDSALYFCASSVRGERNQPQHFGDGTRLSIL.

The V and J genes are TRBV2 and TRBJ2-2, with D maybe TRBD1 (5 bases). CDR1 SNHLY and CDR2 FYNNEI come from the germline V gene. Trimming took off 3 bases at V and 1 base at J, with 12 bases between the two ends. The CDR3 runs 16 residues. The CDR3 sequence is CASSELRTKNTGELFF. The CDR3, as DNA: TGTGCCAGCAGTGAGTTGCGGACAAAGAACACCGGGGAGCTGTTTTTT. The whole variable domain, filled in from reference TRBV2 and TRBJ2-2, reads EPEVTQTPSHQVTQMGQEVILRCVPISNHLYFYWYRQILGQKVEFLVSFYNNEISEKSEIFDDQFSVERPDGSNFTLKIRSTKLEDSAMYFCASSELRTKNTGELFFGEGSRLTVL.

The chain links TRBV20-1 to TRBJ2-1; 8 bases align to TRBD1. The CDR3 length is 11 residues. V trimming: 2 bases; J trimming: 15 bases; junction bases outside the gene matches: 6. Germline CDR1 and CDR2: DFQATT and SNEGSKA (reference sequence). This CDR3 is CSARITGGGFF. CDR3 coding DNA: TGCAGTGCTAGAATAACAGGGGGTGGGTTCTTC.

The rearrangement joins TRBV4-2 to TRBJ2-7, with 8 bases aligning to TRBD1. The length of the CDR3 is 15 residues. J gave up 2 bases and V 2 bases, and 5 bases lay outside the gene matches. Germline V gene data show CDR1 as LGHNA and CDR2 as YNFKEQ. CDR3 region: CASSQLTGVPYEQYF. DNA of the CDR3: TGTGCCAGCAGCCAACTGACAGGGGTCCCCTACGAGCAGTACTTC.

This clonotype came up many times. V usage is TRBV5-1 and J usage is TRBJ2-1; 7 nucleotides agree with TRBD1. The CDR3 is made up of 13 amino acids. V lost 5 bases, J lost 5 bases, and 4 bases stayed unmatched. Germline values: CDR1 SGHRS, CDR2 YFSETQ. CDR3 in DNA: TGCGCCAGCAGACGGGACAGCAACAATGAGCAGTTCTTC. Translating gives CASRRDSNNEQFF.

The chain couples TRBV7-9 to TRBJ1-2; D not certain. Trimming pared 8 bases from V and 7 bases from J, leaving 17 bases between. CDR1 and CDR2 (germline): SEHNR, FQNEAQ (reference sequence). The CDR3 is 13 amino acids. The CDR3 spells CASGYVDVRGYTF. DNA of the CDR3: TGTGCCAGCGGATACGTGGACGTTCGTGGCTACACCTTC.

Only a few counts were recorded for this clonotype. The gene calls are TRBV27 and TRBJ2-1; D not resolved. V gave up 4 bases and J gave up 7 bases, with 17 bases separating them. Germline V gene sequence: CDR1 MNHEY, CDR2 SMNVEV (reference sequence). There are 15 residues in the CDR3. The chain's CDR3 is CASSSTSRRLNEQFF. The CDR3 DNA sequence: TGTGCCAGCAGTTCGACTTCCAGAAGGTTGAATGAGCAGTTCTTC.

The chain couples TRBV20-1 to TRBJ2-7; 11 bases fit TRBD1. Losses at the gene ends were 3 bases for V and 7 bases for J; bases not matched to a gene: 5. Germline assignment: CDR1 DFQATT and CDR2 SNEGSKA (reference sequence). CDR3 size: 13 residues. CDR3 in DNA: TGCAGTGCTAGCCGGGACAGGGGGGTAGAGCAGTACTTC. Amino acid sequence: CSASRDRGVEQYF.

This clonotype was observed a few times. The J gene is TRBJ2-7, the V gene TRBV20-1; D is unclear. CDR3 length: 14 amino acids. Germline-derived CDR1 and CDR2 are DFQATT and SNEGSKA (reference sequence). V lost 1 base and J lost 2, with 12 bases in between. CDR3 in amino acids: CSARGLALTYEQYF. CDR3 in DNA: TGCAGTGCTAGAGGTCTCGCCCTGACCTACGAGCAGTACTTC.

This clonotype was observed a handful of times. The chain recombines TRBV20-1 with TRBJ2-1; a weak D match, TRBD2 (5 bases). The V gene lost 6 bases and the J gene lost 0 bases, with 12 bases spanning the gap. This CDR3 has 14 residues. Germline CDR1 is DFQATT and CDR2 is SNEGSKA (reference sequence). CDR3 residues: CSAVPSHSYNEQFF. CDR3 sequence (DNA): TGCAGTGCCGTGCCTAGCCACTCCTACAATGAGCAGTTCTTC.

This clonotype was seen only a few times. The rearrangement links TRBV7-2 to TRBJ1-5; 7 positions match TRBD1. The CDR3 extends over 13 amino acids. The ends lost 6 bases at V and 7 bases at J; junction bases unmatched: 6. Germline V CDR1 and CDR2: SGHTA, FQGNSA. The CDR3 nucleotides read TGTGCCAGCAGTCATGGACAGGACCAGCCCCAGCATTTT. Its translation: CASSHGQDQPQHF.

This clonotype has only a few counts. The genes are TRBV6-6 and TRBJ2-1; D is possibly TRBD1 (6 bases). The CDR3 extends over 13 amino acids. Trimming left V 8 bases short and J 10 bases short, with 18 bases between. Germline values: CDR1 MNHNY, CDR2 SVGAGI (reference sequence). For the CDR3, the DNA is TGTGCCAGCGGGGGCCAGCTAAGTCAGGAGCAGTTCTTC. It is translated as CASGGQLSQEQFF.

The chain recombines TRBV30 with TRBJ2-3; 8 bases agree with TRBD1. The CDR3 sequence is 15 residues long. CDR1 and CDR2 (germline): GTSNPN, SVGIG (reference sequence). V was clipped by 2 bases and J by 4 bases; unmatched bases: 8. CDR3 loop: CAWSFLDREPDTQYF. CDR3 nucleotides: TGTGCCTGGAGTTTTCTGGACAGGGAACCAGATACGCAGTATTTT.